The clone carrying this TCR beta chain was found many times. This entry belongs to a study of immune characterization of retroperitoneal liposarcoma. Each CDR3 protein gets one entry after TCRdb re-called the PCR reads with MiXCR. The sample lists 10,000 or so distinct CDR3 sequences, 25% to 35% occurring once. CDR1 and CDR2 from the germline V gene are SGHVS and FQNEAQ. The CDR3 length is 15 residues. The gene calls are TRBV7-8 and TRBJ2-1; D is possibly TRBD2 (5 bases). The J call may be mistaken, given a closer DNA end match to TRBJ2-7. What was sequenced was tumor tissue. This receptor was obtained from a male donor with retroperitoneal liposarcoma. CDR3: CASSLGVSDYNEQYF. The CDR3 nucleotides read TGTGCCAGCAGCTTAGGGGTTAGCGACTACAATGAGCAGTACTTC.